The 7 T cell receptor beta chains reported below all come from one sample, sequenced in a study of shared clonotypes between healthy human individuals. Repertoires were generated with immunoSEQ multiplex PCR, while TCRdb's copy carries only in-frame clones and drops some. The sample yields roughly 2,300,000 clones, 85% to 95% seen once. The material sequenced was naive CD4+ T cells from PBMCs. Subset indicated: CD45RA+ positively selected. These receptors originate from a man aged 18 to 35 in good health. Some clones in this sample may be carry-over from other donors' samples.

J is TRBJ1-2 and V is TRBV29-1; maybe TRBD1 (6 bases). The ends were cut back, 3 bases at V and 5 bases at J, with 16 bases in the middle. This CDR3 has 14 residues. Germline CDR1 is SQVTM and CDR2 is ANQGSEA. As DNA, the CDR3 is TGCAGCGTTGACGTACCGTGGACAGTTTATGGCTACACCTTC. Residues: CSVDVPWTVYGYTF.

The chain recombines TRBV4-3 with TRBJ1-2; D is uncertain. This CDR3 comprises 14 residues. V was shortened by 1 base and J by 7 bases, with 13 bases between the two germline ends. Germline V gene lookup returns CDR1 LGHNA and CDR2 YSLEER. In DNA form, the CDR3 reads TGCGCCAGCAGCCAAGCGGTACTCCGAACTGGCTACACCTTC. Amino acids: CASSQAVLRTGYTF.

The chain carries TRBV21-1 and TRBJ1-1; no DNA check was done on the table's D call, TRBD1. TRBV21-1 is a documented pseudogene. There are 14 residues in the CDR3. The CDR3 loop is CASSLGGTLTEAFF. The CDR3 DNA sequence: TGTGCCAGCAGCCTTGGGGGCACACTTACTGAAGCTTTCTTT.

J is TRBJ2-2 and V is TRBV30; 12 bases align to TRBD2. CDR1 is GTSNPN and CDR2 is SVGIG in the germline V gene (reference sequence). This CDR3 is 18 amino acids long. Germline trimming cut 1 base from V and 2 bases from J; bases unmatched to any gene: 8. CDR3 protein: CAWSAPTSGGRNTGELFF. The CDR3 DNA follows: TGTGCCTGGAGTGCTCCGACTAGCGGGGGACGTAACACCGGGGAGCTGTTTTTT.

As concerns this clone: This same CDR3 is encoded by further DNA sequences in the sample. V usage is TRBV5-4 and J usage is TRBJ1-2; possibly TRBD1 for D (5 bases). This CDR3 is built from 13 residues. The ends were cut back, 2 bases at V and 2 bases at J, with 7 bases in the middle. Germline V CDR1 and CDR2: SGHNT, YYREEE (reference sequence). The CDR3 sequence: CASSLDSNYGYTF. Here the CDR3 DNA reads TGTGCCAGCAGCTTAGACAGCAACTATGGCTACACCTTC.

The V gene is TRBV4-1, the J gene TRBJ1-2; D is unclear. This CDR3 contains 14 residues. CDR1 is MGHRA and CDR2 is YSYEKL in the germline V gene. Trimming removed 1 base from V and 5 bases from J, with 11 bases in between. The CDR3 coding sequence is TGCGCCAGCAGCCAAGTCGAAGGGAGATATGGCTACACCTTC. It encodes CASSQVEGRYGYTF.

As to this clone: Within the sample, other DNA sequences also encode this same CDR3. V gene TRBV6-5 combines with J gene TRBJ2-5; the D is unclear. Germline CDR1 MNHEY, CDR2 SVGAGI. Trimming took 5 bases from V and 5 from J, leaving 6 bases between them. This CDR3 comprises 11 residues. CDR3 DNA sequence: TGTGCCAGCAGTACAGCGGAGACCCAGTACTTC. The encoded protein is CASSTAETQYF.